Each of the 18 T cell receptor beta chains below was sequenced from the same sample in a study of molecular identifiers for immune sequencing clone quantification. In TCRdb, the PCR reads were re-called with MiXCR into one record per CDR3 protein. In the table there are approximately 590,000 distinct CDR3 sequences, about 25% of which are singletons. The sequenced sample consisted of naive CD8+ T cells from blood, with Jurkat cell RNA spiked in. Indicated subset: FACS-sorted CD8+CD4-CCR7+CD45RA+ naive T cells. The receptors were gathered from a human donor in good health. Some libraries in this study had Jurkat cell RNA spiked in.

Ten or more counts support this clonotype. The chain combines TRBV7-6 with TRBJ1-3; 7 bases align to TRBD1. Trimming removed 4 bases from V and 1 base from J; junction bases left unmatched: 1. The CDR3 contains 14 residues. Germline assignment: CDR1 SGHVS and CDR2 FNYEAQ. The CDR3 DNA is TGTGCCAGCAGCTCAGGGGGGTCTGGAAACACCATATATTTT. Translating gives CASSSGGSGNTIYF.

The chain couples TRBV7-3 to TRBJ2-5; TRBD2 matches at 7 bases. This CDR3 comprises 16 residues. The V gene's germline CDR1 is SGHTA and CDR2 FQGTGA. The junction had 10 bases not matched to a gene; V was cut back by 2 bases and J by 4 bases. CDR3 in DNA: TGTGCCAGCAGCTTACTTGGGGCGGGAGACGTAGAGACCCAGTACTTC. Translated: CASSLLGAGDVETQYF.

This clonotype was counted many times. V is TRBV11-2 and J is TRBJ2-1; D is undetermined. V was shortened by 1 base and J by 8 bases, with 6 bases between the two germline ends. The germline CDR1 and CDR2 sequences are SGHAT and FQNNGV. This CDR3 contains 12 residues. CDR3 residues: CASSLVPDEQFF. The CDR3 DNA follows: TGTGCCAGCAGCTTAGTACCGGATGAGCAGTTCTTC.

Comments on this clonotype: The junction differs from germline at one of its ends, possibly a read error. V usage is TRBV20-1 and J usage is TRBJ2-1; no clear D gene. CDR1 DFQATT and CDR2 SNEGSKA come from the germline V gene (reference sequence). There are 14 residues in the CDR3. The CDR3 sequence is CSVEDESSYNGQFF. DNA of the CDR3: TGCAGTGTCGAGGACGAGAGCTCCTACAATGGGCAGTTCTTC.

In the case of this clonotype: The junction does not match germline at one end; this may be a read error. The rearrangement links TRBV5-6 to TRBJ2-1; 8 nucleotides line up with TRBD2. The CDR3 is 15 residues long. Germline loops: CDR1 SGHDT, CDR2 YYEEEE. CDR3 loop: CASSPPGGPYSEQFF. The DNA for the CDR3 is TGTGCCAGCAGCCCCCCGGGGGGGCCCTACAGTGAGCAGTTCTTC.

This clonotype has a single count. The chain uses TRBV27 and TRBJ2-5; 7 nucleotides match TRBD2. Germline V gene sequence: CDR1 MNHEY, CDR2 SMNVEV (reference sequence). This CDR3 has 15 residues. With 6 bases clipped from V and 2 bases from J, the junction kept 9 bases outside the gene matches. The CDR3 protein is CASRPSGAIQETQYF. The CDR3 bases are TGTGCCAGCAGACCGAGCGGGGCAATTCAAGAGACCCAGTACTTC.

At least ten counts were recorded for this clonotype. This rearrangement joins TRBV6-5 to TRBJ2-1, with 14 positions matching TRBD2. The CDR3 runs to 16 residues. The J segment lost 7 bases and the V segment lost 2 bases, leaving 4 bases of the junction unmatched. In germline, CDR1 is MNHEY, CDR2 SVGAGI. In DNA form, the CDR3 reads TGTGCCAGCAGTTACAGGACTAGCGGGGGGCGTAATGAGCAGTTCTTC. It yields the protein CASSYRTSGGRNEQFF.

This clonotype was observed a handful of times. The chain combines TRBV4-3 with TRBJ1-1; D unresolved. Germline values: CDR1 LGHNA, CDR2 YSLEER. The V and J ends lost 3 bases and 1 base respectively, with 12 bases between them. This CDR3 has 15 residues. CDR3: CASSQNGVENTEAFF. The CDR3 coding sequence is TGCGCCAGCAGCCAGAATGGGGTGGAGAACACTGAAGCTTTCTTT.

The chain couples TRBV27 to TRBJ1-2, with D perhaps matching TRBD1 (6 bases). The V and J ends lost 2 bases and 5 bases respectively, with 9 bases between them. The germline V gene encodes CDR1 MNHEY and CDR2 SMNVEV (reference sequence). The CDR3 consists of 13 residues. In DNA, the CDR3 is TGTGCCAGCAGTTTACAGGGGTTTTATGGCTACACCTTC. Its protein product is CASSLQGFYGYTF.

The chain has TRBV19 and TRBJ2-7; D tentatively reads TRBD1 or TRBD2 (6 bases each). CDR3 length: 14 residues. Germline-derived CDR1 and CDR2 are LNHDA and SQIVND (reference sequence). The V and J ends lost 3 bases and 2 bases respectively, with 11 bases between them. Here the CDR3 reads CASSMGGPTYEQYF. CDR3 nucleotide sequence: TGTGCCAGTAGTATGGGGGGCCCGACCTACGAGCAGTACTTC.

This clonotype was seen many times. V gene TRBV12-3 or TRBV12-4 combines with J gene TRBJ1-5; D uncertain. The CDR3 is made up of 12 amino acids. Deletions cut 5 bases from V and 8 bases from J, with 10 bases between. As DNA, the CDR3 is TGTGCCAGCAGTCAAGACCTTAAGCCCCAGCATTTT. Protein: CASSQDLKPQHF.

This clonotype was seen more than once but under ten times. This chain joins TRBV29-1 and TRBJ2-1, with 10 positions matching TRBD2. J was trimmed by 0 bases and V by 5 bases; bases with no gene match: 13. Looked up from germline, CDR1 is SQVTM and CDR2 is ANQGSEA. This CDR3 contains 18 residues. The CDR3 loop reads CSVSGLAETGSSYNEQFF. CDR3 DNA sequence: TGCAGCGTTTCCGGACTAGCGGAAACGGGAAGCTCCTACAATGAGCAGTTCTTC.

This clonotype was picked up a small number of times. J is TRBJ2-7 and V is TRBV7-9; 7 bases are a match to TRBD1. With V trimmed by 5 bases and J by 2 bases, 18 bases remained unmatched. Germline values: CDR1 SEHNR, CDR2 FQNEAQ (reference sequence). This CDR3 comprises 18 residues. The CDR3: CASSRTATGAPIAYEQYF. The DNA for the CDR3 is TGTGCCAGCAGCCGTACGGCCACAGGGGCCCCTATCGCCTACGAGCAGTACTTC. Complete variable domain (other parts from reference TRBV7-9 and TRBJ2-7): DTGVSQNPRHKITKRGQNVTFRCDPISEHNRLYWYRQTLGQGPEFLTYFQNEAQLEKSRLLSDRFSAERPKGSFSTLEIQRTEQGDSAMYLCASSRTATGAPIAYEQYFGPGTRLTVT.

This clonotype was picked up many times. This chain links TRBV7-2 with TRBJ2-1, with TRBD2 matching 14 bases. The CDR3 sequence is 18 residues long. CDR1 and CDR2 (germline): SGHTA, FQGNSA. J lost 0 bases, V lost 5 bases, and 6 bases had no gene match. CDR3 protein: CASSPGTSGGSSYNEQFF. The CDR3 region has the DNA TGTGCCAGCAGCCCCGGGACTAGCGGGGGTAGCTCCTACAATGAGCAGTTCTTC.

This clonotype was counted at least ten times. J is TRBJ2-3 and V is TRBV24-1, with 10 bases fitting TRBD2. Trimming removed 4 bases from V and 3 bases from J; junction bases left unmatched: 3. Germline CDR1 reads KGHDR; CDR2 reads SFDVKD. The length of the CDR3 is 15 residues. The CDR3 sequence is CATSERTSGTDTQYF. For the CDR3, the DNA is TGTGCCACCAGTGAAAGGACTAGCGGAACAGATACGCAGTATTTT.

V usage is TRBV7-9 and J usage is TRBJ2-7; 9 nucleotides line up with TRBD1. CDR3 length: 14 residues. CDR1 is SEHNR, CDR2 FQNEAQ, per germline (reference sequence). J lost 2 bases, V lost 11 bases, and 10 bases had no gene match. CDR3 DNA sequence: TGTGCCGGCACCTTGGACAGGGGCCCCTACGAGCAGTACTTC. Protein: CAGTLDRGPYEQYF.

V usage is TRBV20-1 and J usage is TRBJ2-7; tentatively, D is TRBD1 (5 bases). V lost 1 base and J lost 5, with 9 bases in between. Germline V CDR1 and CDR2: DFQATT, SNEGSKA (reference sequence). The CDR3 extends over 12 amino acids. CDR3 sequence (DNA): TGCAGTGCTAGAGTGGGCAGGGACGAGCAGTACTTC. Amino acids: CSARVGRDEQYF.

Points on this clonotype: Given a much more abundant clone one base away, this may be a read error. The V gene is TRBV4-2, the J gene TRBJ1-1, with D unclear. CDR1 LGHNA and CDR2 YNFKEQ come from the germline V gene. The CDR3 contains 13 residues. The CDR3 nucleotides read TGTGCCAGCGGCCAAGATCAACGGACTGAAGCTTTCTTT. Amino acids: CASGQDQRTEAFF.